These T cell receptor beta chains were read from a single sample in a study of Ad26.COV2.S vaccination and SARS-CoV-2 variants. Using immunoSEQ multiplex PCR, the repertoire was profiled, and TCRdb retains in-frame clones only, with some absent. The sample lists approximately 450,000 clones; about 93% were seen once. The source material was peripheral blood, sampled in a trial of Ad26.COV2.S vaccine versus placebo. All receptors come from a person aged 18-60 years who received the Ad26.COV2.S COVID-19 vaccine or a placebo. Each CDR3 is given with its conserved first and last residue. The D gene is left open where the match is weak. Part of the rows lack a size; the others show once, few, many or a class for expanded clones.

>TRBJ2-2|-|-|TRBV28
CASSQEVTGELFF
TGTGCCAGCAGTCAGGAGGTCACCGGGGAGCTGTTTTTT
>TRBJ1-1|-|-|TRBV11-2
CASSPRGDSWGNTEAFF
TGTGCCAGCAGCCCTCGAGGTGACAGCTGGGGAAACACTGAAGCTTTCTTT
>TRBJ2-2|TRBD2|-|TRBV5-5
CASFPSGSIGELFF
TGTGCCAGCTTCCCTAGCGGGAGCATCGGGGAGCTGTTTTTT
>TRBJ2-2|TRBD2|-|TRBV19
CASKREGVAGTGELFF
TGTGCCAGTAAGAGGGAGGGAGTGGCGGGAACCGGGGAGCTGTTTTTT
>TRBJ2-7|TRBD2|-|TRBV28
CASSLRLAGTYEQYF
TGTGCCAGCAGTTTAAGGCTAGCGGGGACCTACGAGCAGTACTTC
>TRBJ1-2|-|-|TRBV6-5
CASSSLRQRGGYTF
TGTGCCAGCAGTTCCCTTCGACAGAGAGGTGGCTACACCTTC
>TRBJ2-2|-|few|TRBV2
CASSSDNRDSGELFF
TGTGCCAGCAGCTCAGATAACAGGGATTCCGGGGAGCTGTTTTTT
>TRBJ2-1|-|-|TRBV5-1
CASSPPSRYNEQFF
TGCGCCAGCAGCCCCCCTAGCAGGTACAATGAGCAGTTCTTC
>TRBJ1-1|-|-|TRBV30
CAWRTTGGTEAFF
TGTGCCTGGAGAACGACAGGCGGCACTGAAGCTTTCTTT
>TRBJ1-1|TRBD1|-|TRBV29-1
CSVTPSQGWGTEAFF
TGCAGCGTGACACCCTCACAGGGGTGGGGCACTGAAGCTTTCTTT
>TRBJ2-2|-|-|TRBV7-8
CASSPRVNGELFF
TGTGCCAGCAGCCCCCGGGTTAACGGGGAGCTGTTTTTT
>TRBJ2-1|TRBD2|-|TRBV5-1
CASMRTSGLKEQFF
TGCGCCAGCATGAGGACTAGCGGGTTAAAGGAGCAGTTCTTC
>TRBJ2-5|-|once|TRBV21-1
CASPSKRGGRTQYF
TGTGCCAGCCCGAGCAAGCGGGGGGGAAGGACCCAGTACTTC
>TRBJ2-7|-|-|TRBV19
CASRSTGRSYEQYF
TGTGCCAGTAGATCGACAGGGAGGTCCTACGAGCAGTACTTC
>TRBJ2-3|-|-|TRBV7-2
CASSFQRITDTQYF
TGTGCCAGCAGCTTCCAGCGGATCACAGATACGCAGTATTTT
>TRBJ2-2|TRBD1|-|TRBV6-2/TRBV6-3
CASSGQAGAGELFF
TGTGCCAGCAGTGGACAGGCTGGCGCCGGGGAGCTGTTTTTT
>TRBJ2-2|-|-|TRBV28
CASSAGGGTGELFF
TGTGCCAGCAGTGCCGGTGGGGGCACCGGGGAGCTGTTTTTT
>TRBJ1-5|-|-|TRBV19
CASSLGAGGNQPQHF
TGTGCCAGTAGTTTAGGGGCAGGGGGCAATCAGCCCCAGCATTTT
>TRBJ2-5|TRBD1|-|TRBV18
CASSPAPGTGGAGTQYF
TGTGCCAGCTCACCCGCCCCTGGGACAGGGGGCGCGGGGACCCAGTACTTC
>TRBJ2-2|TRBD2|-|TRBV27
CASSFVASGTGELFF
TGTGCCAGCAGTTTTGTGGCTAGCGGGACCGGGGAGCTGTTTTTT
>TRBJ2-3|-|-|TRBV6-6
CASSSRGGADTQYF
TGTGCCAGCAGTTCGAGGGGGGGCGCAGATACGCAGTATTTT
>TRBJ2-3|-|-|TRBV24-1
CATSDNDRTDTQYF
TGTGCCACCAGTGATAATGACCGCACAGATACGCAGTATTTT
>TRBJ1-2|-|-|TRBV7-8
CASSPGRLANYGYTF
TGTGCCAGCAGCCCAGGACGGCTAGCTAACTATGGCTACACCTTC
>TRBJ2-7|-|-|TRBV27
CASSLTGRLTAYEQYF
TGTGCCAGCAGTTTAACAGGACGGTTGACGGCCTACGAGCAGTACTTC
>TRBJ1-2|-|-|TRBV10-1
CASSTDRPLYGYTF
TGCGCCAGCAGTACGGACAGACCACTCTATGGCTACACCTTC
>TRBJ2-3|TRBD2|-|TRBV10-3
CAISVATSGAGDTQYF
TGTGCCATCAGTGTAGCGACTAGCGGGGCAGGAGATACGCAGTATTTT
>TRBJ2-1|-|once|TRBV27
CASAFHTSSYNEQFF
TGTGCCAGCGCCTTTCATACGAGCTCCTACAATGAGCAGTTCTTC
>TRBJ1-1|-|-|TRBV5-4
CASSLGRSNTEAFF
TGTGCCAGCAGCTTGGGCAGGTCGAACACTGAAGCTTTCTTT
>TRBJ2-1|TRBD2|-|TRBV27
CASSPRLAGGYNEQFF
TGTGCCAGCAGCCCCCGACTAGCGGGAGGTTACAATGAGCAGTTCTTC
>TRBJ2-3|-|-|TRBV7-9
CASSFSDITDTQYF
TGTGCCAGCAGCTTCTCGGACATCACAGATACGCAGTATTTT
>TRBJ1-3|-|few|TRBV7-3
CASSPGGVSGNTIYF
TGTGCCAGCAGCCCAGGCGGAGTCTCTGGAAACACCATATATTTT
>TRBJ2-1|TRBD1|-|TRBV6-4
CASSDWDREKRWSYNEQFF
TGTGCCAGCAGTGACTGGGACAGGGAGAAGAGATGGAGCTACAATGAGCAGTTCTTC
>TRBJ2-7|-|-|TRBV10-3
CAISESVEQYF
TGTGCCATCAGTGAGTCGGTCGAGCAGTACTTC
>TRBJ2-5|-|-|TRBV28
CASSSWRGGRETQYF
TGTGCCAGCAGTTCTTGGAGGGGTGGGAGGGAGACCCAGTACTTC
>TRBJ1-2|TRBD1|-|TRBV6-2/TRBV6-3
CASSYSPGQVFNYGYTF
TGTGCCAGCAGTTACTCCCCGGGACAGGTTTTCAACTATGGCTACACCTTC
>TRBJ1-1|-|-|TRBV4-3
CASSQDQSGPRAFF
TGCGCCAGCAGCCAAGATCAATCTGGGCCACGCGCTTTCTTT
>TRBJ2-7|-|-|TRBV6-2/TRBV6-3
CASSRLPIGAYEQYF
TGTGCCAGCAGTCGACTCCCGATTGGAGCCTACGAGCAGTACTTC
>TRBJ2-1|TRBD2|once|TRBV30
CARNRAGGYNEQFF
TGTGCCAGAAACCGAGCGGGGGGATACAATGAGCAGTTCTTC
>TRBJ1-2|-|-|TRBV7-2
CASSPPDRRYGYTF
TGTGCCAGCAGCCCACCAGACCGACGCTATGGCTACACCTTC
>TRBJ2-4|-|once|TRBV5-4
CASSRGRENIQYF
TGTGCCAGCAGCCGGGGGCGGGAAAACATTCAGTACTTC
>TRBJ1-2|TRBD1|-|TRBV7-2
CASTLGDRVGNGYTF
TGTGCCAGCACCTTGGGCGACAGGGTCGGGAATGGCTACACCTTC
>TRBJ2-1|TRBD1|once|TRBV19
CASRETGSYNEQFF
TGTGCCAGTAGGGAGACAGGGTCATACAATGAGCAGTTCTTC
>TRBJ1-1|-|-|TRBV27
CASRFRQANTEAFF
TGTGCCAGCCGGTTTAGGCAGGCGAACACTGAAGCTTTCTTT
>TRBJ2-5|TRBD2|-|TRBV6-2/TRBV6-3
CASSYGTSGFRETQYF
TGTGCCAGCAGTTACGGGACTAGCGGTTTCAGGGAGACCCAGTACTTC
>TRBJ2-2|TRBD2|once|TRBV7-9
CASSKGALAGGTGELFF
TGTGCCAGCAGCAAGGGGGCGCTAGCGGGAGGCACCGGGGAGCTGTTTTTT
>TRBJ2-1|-|-|TRBV5-4
CASSFGLLASYNEQFF
TGTGCCAGCAGCTTTGGGTTGCTAGCGTCATACAATGAGCAGTTCTTC